A single sample is the source of the 10 T cell receptor beta chains below, sequenced in a study. TCRdb called the RT-PCR reads again in MiXCR, with one record for every CDR3 protein. The sample consists of hundreds of thousands of distinct CDR3 sequences, around 14% of them appearing once. Sequences were obtained from memory CD4+ T cells from blood. These receptors originate from a female donor in good health, serving as a healthy control.

Only a few counts were recorded for this clonotype. The genes are TRBV5-1 and TRBJ1-6; D is possibly TRBD1 (5 bases). This CDR3 has 15 amino acids. V was pared by 0 bases and J by 10 bases, with 14 bases between. Germline loops: CDR1 SGHRS, CDR2 YFSETQ. CDR3: CASSLAQPGRSPLHF. DNA of the CDR3: TGCGCCAGCAGCTTGGCACAGCCAGGGAGATCACCCCTCCACTTT.

This clonotype was seen repeatedly, ten times or more. The chain is built from TRBV6-5 and TRBJ2-7; D not certain. This CDR3 is built from 11 residues. The germline V and J ends were trimmed by 5 bases and 9 bases, with 11 bases remaining between them. Per germline, CDR1 MNHEY and CDR2 SVGAGI. CDR3 region: CASSTPYGQYF. The CDR3 nucleotides are TGTGCCAGCAGTACCCCCTATGGGCAGTACTTC.

In this sample, this clonotype turned up once. In DNA form, the CDR3 reads TGTGCCAGCAGCCAGCCGGGACCGGCCTCACCCCTCCACTTT. Encoded protein: CASSQPGPASPLHF. The rearrangement links TRBV14 to TRBJ1-6; D is possibly TRBD1 (5 bases). Germline values: CDR1 SGHDN, CDR2 FVKESK. This CDR3 has 14 amino acids. Trimming cost V 3 bases and J 10 bases, with 13 bases left between them.

This clonotype was picked up many times. The rearrangement joins TRBV5-5 to TRBJ1-5, with 8 positions matching TRBD1. Unmatched junction bases numbered 6, after V lost 3 bases and J lost 7 bases. CDR3 length equals 14 residues. Germline-derived CDR1 and CDR2 are SGHKS and YYEKEE (reference sequence). CDR3 region: CASSSRGLGQPQHF. The CDR3, as DNA: TGTGCCAGCAGCTCCAGGGGGCTAGGGCAGCCCCAGCATTTT.

There are a few counts of this clonotype. The CDR3 DNA reads as TGTGCCAGCAGCCGTGGGACAAATCAGCCCCAGCATTTT. This encodes CASSRGTNQPQHF. The rearrangement links TRBV7-6 to TRBJ1-5; possibly TRBD1 for D (6 bases). The CDR3 runs to 13 residues. V was shortened by 5 bases and J by 4 bases, with 9 bases between the two germline ends. In germline, CDR1 is SGHVS, CDR2 FNYEAQ.

This clonotype was counted ten times or more. One end of the junction does not line up with germline, which may come from a read error. The V and J genes are TRBV20-1 and TRBJ2-3; 7 positions agree with TRBD1. Germline V gene lookup returns CDR1 DFQATT and CDR2 SNEGSKA (reference sequence). This CDR3 has 15 residues. Here the CDR3 reads CSARDRVLATDTQYF. The CDR3 DNA sequence: TGCAGTGCGAGAGACAGGGTGCTAGCCACAGATACGCAGTATTTT.

This clonotype was recorded a few times. The chain links TRBV6-5 to TRBJ2-5; D is unclear. The CDR3 spans 15 residues. The V and J ends lost 3 bases and 3 bases respectively, with 14 bases between them. Germline V gives CDR1 MNHEY, CDR2 SVGAGI. CDR3 sequence (DNA): TGTGCCAGCAGTTATTTGGGTGGGTTCGAAGAGACCCAGTACTTC. It codes for CASSYLGGFEETQYF.

This clonotype was seen a handful of times. J is TRBJ2-3 and V is TRBV18, with 9 bases fitting TRBD1. The CDR3 has 17 residues. V gave up 5 bases and J gave up 2 bases; unmatched junction bases: 11. Germline V CDR1 and CDR2: KGHSH, LQKENI. This CDR3 reads CASSRLPGQGITDTQYF. The CDR3 nucleotides are TGTGCCAGCTCAAGATTACCGGGACAGGGTATCACAGATACGCAGTATTTT.

This clonotype was counted many times. The chain links TRBV12-3 or TRBV12-4 to TRBJ2-5; TRBD1 agrees at 11 bases. The trim removed 5 bases at V and 9 bases at J, leaving 5 bases unmatched. This CDR3 spans 13 amino acids. The CDR3: CASSPGTGGAQYF. DNA of the CDR3: TGTGCCAGCAGTCCGGGGACAGGGGGGGCCCAGTACTTC.

In its sample, this clonotype was seen a few times. The CDR3 reads CASSAASVDGYTF. The CDR3 DNA follows: TGTGCCAGCAGTGCGGCCTCGGTGGATGGCTACACCTTC. V gene TRBV6-5 combines with J gene TRBJ1-2; no definite D call. Trimming removed 5 bases at V and 6 bases at J, with 13 bases between. This CDR3 comprises 13 residues. Per germline, CDR1 MNHEY and CDR2 SVGAGI.